Listed below are T cell receptor beta chains from one sample, sequenced in a study of CD8 T cells in ankylosing spondylitis. TCRdb independently ran MiXCR on the 5' RACE reads; one entry per CDR3 protein. The sample comprises 150,000 to 200,000 distinct CDR3 sequences, 9.5% to 15% of which are singletons, and approximately 15% rests with the top ten. The sample comprised blood, either unsorted or a sorted T cell fraction (not recorded which). All receptors come from a male donor with ankylosing spondylitis or in good health (not recorded which). Both conserved end residues are part of each CDR3. A D gene is named only where the DNA matches it firmly. Clone size is not always given. Where it is, it says once, few, many or a class for expanded clones.

>16|TRBV11-2|TRBJ2-7|TRBD1|.
TGTGCCAGCAGCCTCGGACAGGAAAGGCAGGAAGGCGAGCAGTACTTC
CASSLGQERQEGEQYF
>13|TRBV5-1|TRBJ2-7|.|.
TGCGCCAGCAGAATTGACAGTTCCTACGAGCAGTACTTC
CASRIDSSYEQYF
>14|TRBV4-1|TRBJ1-2|.|few
TGCGCCAGCAGCGACGTCGGACCGAACTATGGCTACACCTTC
CASSDVGPNYGYTF
>14|TRBV2|TRBJ1-1|TRBD1|few
TGTGCCAGCAGTCCGGGACAGGGATCCGGGAAAGCTTTCTTT
CASSPGQGSGKAFF
>15|TRBV6-1|TRBJ2-3|TRBD2|.
TGTGCCAGCAGTGCCCTAGCGGGAGGGGCAGATACGCAGTATTTT
CASSALAGGADTQYF
>15|TRBV12-3/TRBV12-4|TRBJ2-3|.|many
TGTGCCAGCAGTTTCCGCGGGGGCGCAGGAGATACGCAGTATTTT
CASSFRGGAGDTQYF
>17|TRBV7-9|TRBJ1-5|.|.
TGTGCCAGCAGCTTAGAGGGGGGCCCTTATAGCAATCAGCCCCAGCATTTT
CASSLEGGPYSNQPQHF
>17|TRBV7-9|TRBJ2-1|TRBD1|many
TGTGCCAGCAGCAACGAGGGACAGTTAGTAATCTACAATGAGCAGTTCTTC
CASSNEGQLVIYNEQFF
>15|TRBV4-2|TRBJ2-1|TRBD2|few
TGTGCCAGCAGCTTCCCGGGGACTAGCGGTAATGAGCAGTTCTTC
CASSFPGTSGNEQFF
>15|TRBV27|TRBJ2-2|TRBD2|.
TGTGCCAGCAGTTTAGCTAGCGGGAGCACCGGGGAGCTGTTTTTT
CASSLASGSTGELFF
>12|TRBV11-2|TRBJ2-1|.|few
TGTGCCAGCAGCCGGGACCTTTCTGAGCAGTTCTTC
CASSRDLSEQFF